This TCR beta chain was obtained from a study of T cells in severe cutaneous drug reactions (dated by TCRdb to between 2018 and 2020). A note on the overall study: Between about 2011 and 2018, patients were recruited from Taiwan, Thailand and a European registry network. Blister fluids/cells, PBMC and other biological samples were taken from patients in the acute stage or the recovery stage. Bulk TCR sequencing was combined with single-cell sequencing, quantitative PCR validation, functional assays and transgenic mouse experiments. Assignment of the culprit drug relied on both the Naranjo algorithm and the ALDEN drug causality algorithm. The libraries were made with iRepertoire multiplex PCR, and the authors referred to a comparison in which iRepertoire and 5' RACE methods, with or without UMI, captured abundant clonotypes to a similar degree. Only patients with a probable or definite SJS/TEN or DRESS diagnosis by RegiSCAR criteria were enrolled.

The donors whose samples were sequenced had carbamazepine-induced Stevens-Johnson syndrome or toxic epidermal necrolysis (CBZ-SJS/TEN). To search for drug-specific clonotypes, the T cell receptor repertoires of patients with drug-induced severe cutaneous adverse reactions were profiled by next-generation sequencing. The RNA source was either peripheral blood mononuclear cells or blister cells from skin lesions. For both bulk and single-cell sequencing, libraries were prepared with the iRepertoire multiplex PCR system and TCR subtype-specific primers. Multiplex PCR with primers targeting V, D and J gene regions was used to generate bulk TCR beta libraries. Bulk TCR library preparation used roughly 95-550 ng of RNA per sample as input. An Illumina MiSeq was used to sequence the bulk TCR beta amplicons. The published analysis was carried out like this. Sample misassignments and low-quality sequencing reads were filtered out during quality control steps. The CDR3 was defined as the amino acids lying between the Y[YFLI]C motif of the V gene and the [FW]GXGT motif of the J segment. The IMGT database was followed for TRBV and TRBJ gene assignments and CDR3 clonotypes. TRBV expression in each sample was normalized to the mean expression of the same gene in PBMC from 44 healthy donors. Following reprocessing of the reads by TCRdb, the data hold one row per CDR3 protein sequence and no DNA is available. Here the V and J calls rest on TCRdb's processing, not on the authors' analysis. In this sample's table one finds some 1,200 distinct CDR3 sequences. Together, the top ten hold under 20% of the sample.

What the work shows at the level of the full study, not this receptor alone: A public TCRbeta CDR3 was found in all seven CBZ-SJS/TEN blister samples (mean approximately 14%) but was undetectable or scarce in tolerant-control and healthy-donor PBMC. The authors stated that further study is still needed to find out whether the public TCR applies more generally to SJS/TEN caused by other drugs.

Going by frequency, this clonotype is large (0.1 to 1%); no count is logged. Its antigen specificity is not known. This clonotype originated in a human donor with Stevens-Johnson syndrome, a severe cutaneous drug reaction. Source material: cells from a skin blister. In light of the paper, this sample's cell subset or site label describes: unsorted cells from skin lesion blisters.

The CDR3 protein is CASSYDYEQYF. The chain is made from TRBV6-2 or TRBV6-3 and TRBJ2-7. From the cysteine up to the phenylalanine, the CDR3 has a length of 11 residues. No nucleotide data were recorded. CDR1 and CDR2, per the germline V gene, are MNHEY and SVGEGT.